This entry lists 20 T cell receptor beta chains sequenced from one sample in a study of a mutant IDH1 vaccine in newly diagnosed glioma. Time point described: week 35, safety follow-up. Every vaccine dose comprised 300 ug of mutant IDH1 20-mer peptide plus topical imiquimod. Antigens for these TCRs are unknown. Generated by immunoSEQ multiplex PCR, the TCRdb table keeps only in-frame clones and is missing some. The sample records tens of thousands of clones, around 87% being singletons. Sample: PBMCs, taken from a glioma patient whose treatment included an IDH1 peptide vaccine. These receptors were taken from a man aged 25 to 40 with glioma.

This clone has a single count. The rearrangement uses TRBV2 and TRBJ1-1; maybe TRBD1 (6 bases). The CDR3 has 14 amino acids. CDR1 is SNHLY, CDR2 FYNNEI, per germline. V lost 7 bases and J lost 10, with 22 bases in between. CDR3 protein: CASKIETGSETAFF. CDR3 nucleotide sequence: TGTGCCAGCAAGATTGAAACAGGGAGTGAGACAGCTTTCTTT.

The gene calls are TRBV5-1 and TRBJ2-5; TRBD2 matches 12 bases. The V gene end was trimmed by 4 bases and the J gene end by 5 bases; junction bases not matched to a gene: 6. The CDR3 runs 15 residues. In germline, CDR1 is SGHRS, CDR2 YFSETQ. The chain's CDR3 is CASSPSGGGQETQYF. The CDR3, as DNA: TGCGCCAGCAGCCCTAGCGGGGGGGGCCAGGAGACCCAGTACTTC.

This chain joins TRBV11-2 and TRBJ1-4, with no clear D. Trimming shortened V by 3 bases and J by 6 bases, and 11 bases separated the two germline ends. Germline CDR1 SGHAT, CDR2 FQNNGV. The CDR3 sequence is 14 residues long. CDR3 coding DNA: TGTGCCAGCAGCTTGGCAGGTATTGATGAAAAACTGTTTTTT. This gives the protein CASSLAGIDEKLFF.

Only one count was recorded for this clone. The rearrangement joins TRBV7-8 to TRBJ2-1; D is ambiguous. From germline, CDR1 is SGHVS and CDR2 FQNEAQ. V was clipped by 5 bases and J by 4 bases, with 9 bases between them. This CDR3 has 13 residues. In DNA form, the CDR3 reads TGTGCCAGCAGCCTCGGCCGTTACAATGAGCAGTTCTTC. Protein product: CASSLGRYNEQFF. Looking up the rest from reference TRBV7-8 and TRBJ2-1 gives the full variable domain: GAGVSQSPRYKVAKRGQDVALRCDPISGHVSLFWYQQALGQGPEFLTYFQNEAQLDKSGLPSDRFFAERPEGSVSTLKIQRTQQEDSAVYLCASSLGRYNEQFFGPGTRLTVL.

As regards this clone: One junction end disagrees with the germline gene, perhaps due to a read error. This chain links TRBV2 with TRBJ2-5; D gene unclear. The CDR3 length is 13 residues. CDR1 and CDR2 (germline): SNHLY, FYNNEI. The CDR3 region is CAGSDVGQETQYF. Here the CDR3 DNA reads TGTGCCGGCAGTGACGTGGGGCAAGAGACCCAGTACTTC.

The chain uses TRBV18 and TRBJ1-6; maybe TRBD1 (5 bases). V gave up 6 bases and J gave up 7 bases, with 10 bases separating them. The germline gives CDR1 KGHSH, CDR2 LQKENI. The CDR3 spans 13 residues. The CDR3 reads CASSLGGNSPLHF. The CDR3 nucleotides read TGTGCCAGCTCCCTCGGGGGGAATTCACCCCTCCACTTT.

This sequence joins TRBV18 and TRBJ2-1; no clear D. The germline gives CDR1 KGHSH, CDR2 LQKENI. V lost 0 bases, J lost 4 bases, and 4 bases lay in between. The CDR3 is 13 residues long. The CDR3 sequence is CASSPPQYNEQFF. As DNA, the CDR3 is TGTGCCAGCTCACCACCCCAATACAATGAGCAGTTCTTC.

Here the CDR3 reads CASSLGIADTQYF. CDR3 DNA sequence: TGTGCCAGCAGCTTGGGTATCGCAGATACGCAGTATTTT. The V call is TRBV5-4, the J call TRBJ2-3; D gene ambiguous. The CDR3 length is 13 residues. Trimming removed 0 bases from V and 4 bases from J, with 6 bases in between. Germline assignment: CDR1 SGHNT and CDR2 YYREEE (reference sequence).

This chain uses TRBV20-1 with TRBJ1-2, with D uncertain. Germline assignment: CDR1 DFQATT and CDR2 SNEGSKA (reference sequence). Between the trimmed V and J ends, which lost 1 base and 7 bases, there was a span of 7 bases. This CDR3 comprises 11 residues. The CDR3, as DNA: TGCAGTGCTAGAGTCGCGCTTGGCTACACCTTC. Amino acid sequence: CSARVALGYTF.

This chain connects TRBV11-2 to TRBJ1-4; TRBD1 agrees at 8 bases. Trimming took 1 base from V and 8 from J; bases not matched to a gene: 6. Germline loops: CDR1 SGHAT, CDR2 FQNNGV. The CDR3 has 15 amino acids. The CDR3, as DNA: TGTGCCAGCAGCTTAGGTGCAGGGGGCGAAGAAAAACTGTTTTTT. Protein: CASSLGAGGEEKLFF.

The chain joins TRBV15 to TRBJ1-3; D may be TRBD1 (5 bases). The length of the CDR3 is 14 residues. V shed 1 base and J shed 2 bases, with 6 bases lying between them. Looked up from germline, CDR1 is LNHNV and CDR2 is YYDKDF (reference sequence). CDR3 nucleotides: TGTGCCACCAGCAGAGGAGGGGCTGGAAACACCATATATTTT. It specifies CATSRGGAGNTIYF.

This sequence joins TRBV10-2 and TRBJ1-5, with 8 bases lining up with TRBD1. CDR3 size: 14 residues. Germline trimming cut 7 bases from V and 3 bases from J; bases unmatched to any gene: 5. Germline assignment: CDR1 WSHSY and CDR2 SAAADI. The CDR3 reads CASTTGQVNQPQHF. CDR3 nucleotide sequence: TGCGCCAGCACTACGGGACAGGTCAATCAGCCCCAGCATTTT.

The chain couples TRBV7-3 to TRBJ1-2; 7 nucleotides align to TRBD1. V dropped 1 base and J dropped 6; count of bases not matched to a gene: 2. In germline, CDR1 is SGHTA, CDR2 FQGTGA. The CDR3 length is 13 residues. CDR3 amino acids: CASSLKGGNGYTF. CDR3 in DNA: TGTGCCAGCAGCTTAAAAGGGGGCAATGGCTACACCTTC.

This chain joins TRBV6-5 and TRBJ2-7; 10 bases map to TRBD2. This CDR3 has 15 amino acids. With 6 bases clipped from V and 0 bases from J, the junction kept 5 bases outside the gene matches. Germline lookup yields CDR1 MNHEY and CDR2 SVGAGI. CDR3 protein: CASRLSGRDSYEQYF. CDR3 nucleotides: TGTGCCAGCAGGCTCAGCGGGAGGGACTCCTACGAGCAGTACTTC.

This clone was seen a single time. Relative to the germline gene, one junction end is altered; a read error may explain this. The DNA of the CDR3 is TGTGCCAGTAGTGCCCGGGACAGAATCTTC. It translates to CASSARDRIF. V usage is TRBV19 and J usage is TRBJ1-2, with 7 bases fitting TRBD1. This CDR3 comprises 10 residues. Germline-derived CDR1 and CDR2 are LNHDA and SQIVND (reference sequence).

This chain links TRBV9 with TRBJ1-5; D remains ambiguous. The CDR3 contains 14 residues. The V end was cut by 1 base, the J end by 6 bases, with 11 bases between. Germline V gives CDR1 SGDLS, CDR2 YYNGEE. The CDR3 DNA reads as TGTGCCAGCAGCGTATCGGCCACCAGTCAGCCCCAGCATTTT. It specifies CASSVSATSQPQHF.

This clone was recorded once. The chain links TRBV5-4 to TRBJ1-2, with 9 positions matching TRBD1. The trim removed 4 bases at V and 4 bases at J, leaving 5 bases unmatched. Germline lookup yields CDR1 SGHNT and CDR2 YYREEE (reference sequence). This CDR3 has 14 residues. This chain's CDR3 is CASSTGTGIYGYTF. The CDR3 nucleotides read TGTGCCAGCAGCACCGGGACAGGGATCTATGGCTACACCTTC. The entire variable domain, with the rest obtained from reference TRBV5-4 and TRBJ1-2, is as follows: ETGVTQSPTHLIKTRGQQVTLRCSSQSGHNTVSWYQQALGQGPQFIFQYYREEENGRGNFPPRFSGLQFPNYSSELNVNALELDDSALYLCASSTGTGIYGYTFGSGTRLTVV.

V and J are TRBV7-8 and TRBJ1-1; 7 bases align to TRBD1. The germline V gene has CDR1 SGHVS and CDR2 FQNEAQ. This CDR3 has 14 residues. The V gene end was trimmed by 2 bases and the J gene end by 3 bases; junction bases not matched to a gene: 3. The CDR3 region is CASSLIDRDTEAFF. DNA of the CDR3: TGTGCCAGCAGCTTAATCGACAGGGACACTGAAGCTTTCTTT.

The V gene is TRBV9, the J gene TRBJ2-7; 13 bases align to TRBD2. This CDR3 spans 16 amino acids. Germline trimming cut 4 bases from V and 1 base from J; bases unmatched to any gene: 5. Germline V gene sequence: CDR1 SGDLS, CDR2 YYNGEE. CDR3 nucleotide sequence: TGTGCCAGCAGCCTGGGACTAGCGGGGCCTTCCTACGAGCAGTACTTC. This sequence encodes CASSLGLAGPSYEQYF.

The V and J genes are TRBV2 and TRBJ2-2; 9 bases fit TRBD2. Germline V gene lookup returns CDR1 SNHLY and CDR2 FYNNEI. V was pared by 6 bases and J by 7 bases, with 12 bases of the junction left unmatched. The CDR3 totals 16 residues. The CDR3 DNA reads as TGTGCCAGCAGCGAAACCTCGGGACTAGCAGGCGGGGAGCTGTTTTTT. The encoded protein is CASSETSGLAGGELFF.